The 21 T cell receptor beta chains reported below all come from one sample, sequenced in a study of CD8 T cells in Susac syndrome. The RNA input was 0.5 to 1 ug, and it was reverse transcribed with random hexamers. Each CDR3 protein is one row after TCRdb ran MiXCR on the immunoSEQ multiplex PCR reads. This sample has tens of thousands of distinct CDR3 sequences, with 90% to 95% found just once. The sequencing input was CD8+ T cells from PBMCs. The receptor source for this set is a human donor with multiple sclerosis.

The rearrangement uses TRBV5-6 and TRBJ1-2, with no clear D. V lost 0 bases and J lost 0, with 9 bases in between. CDR3 size: 15 residues. CDR1 and CDR2 from the germline V gene are SGHDT and YYEEEE. In DNA, the CDR3 is TGTGCCAGCAGCTTGGATAGCGGAACTAACTATGGCTACACCTTC. Translated: CASSLDSGTNYGYTF.

The chain recombines TRBV10-3 with TRBJ2-3; 11 positions match TRBD2. Unmatched junction bases numbered 6, after V lost 2 bases and J lost 2 bases. Germline V gene sequence: CDR1 ENHRY, CDR2 SYGVKD. CDR3 length equals 17 residues. Here the CDR3 reads CAISEIGTSGYTDTQYF. The CDR3 region has the DNA TGTGCCATCAGTGAGATCGGGACTAGCGGTTACACAGATACGCAGTATTTT.

The chain combines TRBV9 with TRBJ1-6; D not resolved. CDR1 is SGDLS and CDR2 is YYNGEE in the germline V gene. This CDR3 contains 13 residues. V lost 0 bases and J lost 11, with 9 bases in between. CDR3 coding DNA: TGTGCCAGCAGCGTAGGAGAAGGCCCACCCCTCCACTTT. It specifies CASSVGEGPPLHF.

J is TRBJ1-1 and V is TRBV24-1; D is ambiguous. This CDR3 is 13 amino acids long. Germline loops: CDR1 KGHDR, CDR2 SFDVKD. Trimming removed 7 bases from V and 6 bases from J, with 14 bases in between. The chain's CDR3 is CATSPRGVPEAFF. In DNA form, the CDR3 reads TGTGCCACCAGCCCCCGTGGGGTTCCTGAAGCTTTCTTT.

The chain couples TRBV7-9 to TRBJ2-7; 10 bases map to TRBD2. Germline values: CDR1 SEHNR, CDR2 FQNEAQ (reference sequence). The CDR3 runs to 16 residues. The V gene end was trimmed by 5 bases and the J gene end by 3 bases; junction bases not matched to a gene: 10. The CDR3 protein is CASSKNGLAVYYEQYF. CDR3 in DNA: TGTGCCAGCAGCAAAAACGGACTAGCGGTTTACTACGAGCAGTACTTC.

DNA for the CDR3: TGTGCCAGCAGCCGGCTAGCGGGTAACACCGGGGAGCTGTTTTTT. Amino acids: CASSRLAGNTGELFF. The J gene is TRBJ2-2, the V gene TRBV14; 8 bases agree with TRBD2. This CDR3 comprises 15 residues. Germline V CDR1 and CDR2: SGHDN, FVKESK. V dropped 4 bases and J dropped 2; count of bases not matched to a gene: 3.

The chain has TRBV10-2 and TRBJ2-1; TRBD2 agrees at 7 bases. From germline, CDR1 is WSHSY and CDR2 SAAADI. CDR3 length: 15 amino acids. V gave up 7 bases and J gave up 0 bases; unmatched junction bases: 6. The CDR3 bases are TGCGCCAGCAACAACGGGGGGAGCTCCTACAATGAGCAGTTCTTC. This translates into CASNNGGSSYNEQFF.

This chain connects TRBV3-1 to TRBJ1-1; D not certain. The germline V gene encodes CDR1 LGHDT and CDR2 YNNKEL (reference sequence). Trimming left V 6 bases short and J 7 bases short, with 12 bases between. The CDR3 extends over 12 amino acids. Here the CDR3 reads CASSHRGDEAFF. The CDR3 DNA reads as TGTGCCAGCAGTCATCGTGGGGATGAAGCTTTCTTT.

The J gene is TRBJ2-5, the V gene TRBV29-1, with unresolved D. Between the trimmed V and J ends, which lost 4 bases and 5 bases, there was a span of 11 bases. The length of the CDR3 is 12 residues. CDR1 and CDR2 from the germline V gene are SQVTM and ANQGSEA. CDR3 in DNA: TGCAGCGTTGTTCGCGGCCCGGAGACCCAGTACTTC. Protein product: CSVVRGPETQYF.

The chain uses TRBV4-3 and TRBJ1-5; 9 bases agree with TRBD1. Trimming at V came to 4 bases and at J to 5 bases, leaving 9 bases not matched to a gene. Germline V gene data show CDR1 as LGHNA and CDR2 as YSLEER. The CDR3 extends over 16 amino acids. This CDR3 is CASSRTTGGKHQPQHF. CDR3 in DNA: TGCGCCAGCAGCCGGACGACAGGGGGAAAGCATCAGCCCCAGCATTTT.

This clonotype appeared a single time. CDR3 sequence reads: CASRSSAGFANYGYTF. Here the CDR3 DNA reads TGTGCCAGCAGATCATCCGCAGGGTTTGCTAACTATGGCTACACCTTC. The chain combines TRBV28 with TRBJ1-2; D may be TRBD1 (5 bases). CDR3 size: 16 residues. The germline CDR1 and CDR2 sequences are MDHEN and SYDVKM. V lost 6 bases and J 0 bases, leaving 17 bases between the germline ends.

CDR3 DNA: TGTGCCAGCAGTCAGACTAGCGGGGCCTACAATGAGCAGTTCTTC. Translation gives CASSQTSGAYNEQFF. The genes are TRBV27 and TRBJ2-1, with TRBD2 matching 11 bases. The trim removed 5 bases at V and 2 bases at J, leaving 2 bases unmatched. Germline values: CDR1 MNHEY, CDR2 SMNVEV (reference sequence). CDR3 length: 15 amino acids.

The CDR3 here is CASSPSGYQETQYF. The CDR3, as DNA: TGTGCCAGCAGCCCCTCGGGGTACCAAGAGACCCAGTACTTC. The chain recombines TRBV7-2 with TRBJ2-5; the D gene is possibly TRBD2 (5 bases). The V end was cut by 5 bases, the J end by 0 bases, with 10 bases between. Germline V gives CDR1 SGHTA, CDR2 FQGNSA. This CDR3 has 14 residues.

The CDR3 DNA reads as TGTGCCAGCAGCAAGGGATTACAAGAGACCCAGTACTTC. This encodes CASSKGLQETQYF. The chain combines TRBV12-3 or TRBV12-4 with TRBJ2-5, with no clear D. V gave up 6 bases and J gave up 2 bases, with 10 bases separating them. This CDR3 has 13 residues.

V is TRBV4-2 and J is TRBJ1-5; maybe TRBD1 (5 bases). V lost 0 bases, J lost 6 bases, and 12 bases lay in between. Germline V gene sequence: CDR1 LGHNA, CDR2 YNFKEQ. CDR3 size: 15 residues. The CDR3 loop is CASSQEEGVGQPQHF. DNA of the CDR3: TGTGCCAGCAGCCAAGAGGAAGGGGTGGGTCAGCCCCAGCATTTT.

This chain joins TRBV10-3 and TRBJ1-1; unclear D gene. V lost 2 bases to trimming and J lost 4 bases, with 2 bases between them. The CDR3 has 11 amino acids. Germline CDR1 is ENHRY and CDR2 is SYGVKD. The CDR3 protein is CAISEGTEAFF. For the CDR3, the DNA is TGTGCCATCAGTGAGGGCACTGAAGCTTTCTTT.

The chain combines TRBV19 with TRBJ1-2, with D tentatively TRBD1 (5 bases). The V gene's germline CDR1 is LNHDA and CDR2 SQIVND (reference sequence). The CDR3 sequence is 14 residues long. V was trimmed by 6 bases and J by 14 bases, leaving 25 bases between them. CDR3 nucleotide sequence: TGTGCCAGTAGCCCCGGGGGAGAGTGGGACCGGCCGACCTTC. Encoded protein: CASSPGGEWDRPTF.

The chain recombines TRBV9 with TRBJ1-1; D is unclear. V was pared by 0 bases and J by 4 bases, with 7 bases between. The CDR3 runs 13 residues. CDR1 is SGDLS, CDR2 YYNGEE, per germline. The CDR3 nucleotides are TGTGCCAGCAGCGTAGGGGGAATCACTGAAGCTTTCTTT. Protein sequence: CASSVGGITEAFF.

This clonotype has just a few counts. CDR3 sequence: CASSLLSGRGEETQYF. The CDR3 DNA reads TGTGCCAGCAGCTTACTAAGCGGGAGAGGTGAAGAGACCCAGTACTTC. The V call is TRBV7-2, the J call TRBJ2-5; 8 bases align to TRBD2. The CDR3 spans 16 residues. Germline V gives CDR1 SGHTA, CDR2 FQGNSA. Unmatched junction bases numbered 8, after V lost 2 bases and J lost 3 bases.

The gene calls are TRBV6-1 and TRBJ2-7, with TRBD2 identical over 14 bases. CDR1 is MNHNS, CDR2 SASEGT, per germline. V lost 6 bases to trimming and J lost 3 bases; unmatched junction nucleotides: 1. The CDR3 loop spans 14 amino acids. Here the CDR3 DNA reads TGTGCCAGCAGGGGACTAGCGGGAGACTACGAGCAGTACTTC. Its translation is CASRGLAGDYEQYF.

The V call is TRBV4-3, the J call TRBJ2-2, with TRBD2 matching 12 bases. V shed 6 bases and J 6 bases; nucleotides not matched to a gene: 5. This CDR3 comprises 15 residues. Per the germline V gene, CDR1 is LGHNA and CDR2 is YSLEER. CDR3 sequence (DNA): TGCGCCAGCAGAAGACTAGCGGGAGAACCCGGGGAGCTGTTTTTT. It encodes CASRRLAGEPGELFF.